Detailed here is one T cell receptor (beta chain). Its antigen is as yet unknown. The data originate from a study of vaccination and CD4 T cells after COVID-19. Study context: At a median around 100 days (range 35 to 161) after diagnosis, post-COVID samples were drawn. Post-vaccine sampling followed dose two by a median roughly 65 days (range 14 to 241).

The Oncomine TCR Beta short-read assay was what sequenced the DNA obtained from cultured CD4+ T cells. TCRdb itself ran the PCR reads through MiXCR, one entry per CDR3 protein. This table has about 14,000 distinct CDR3 sequences, over 45% appearing once. V was clipped by 1 base and J by 9 bases, with 9 bases between them. The CDR3 covers 13 residues. CDR1 MDHEN and CDR2 SYDVKM come from the germline V gene. Treatment described: approximately nine-day PBMC culture with coronavirus spike peptide pools or control peptides (ViraFEST assay). Positive PCR tests dated from March to December 2020, predating US Alpha, Beta and Delta variants. Cultures of PBMCs, two million per well, were set up with roughly 9.1 IU/ml IL-2 and about 9.7 ug/ml peptide pools.

This clonotype originated in a human donor who had recovered from COVID-19. Sample: CD4+ T cells from blood, cultured in vitro. The V and J genes are TRBV28 and TRBJ1-4; unclear D gene. The CDR3: CASSLSSPQKLFF. CDR3 coding DNA: TGTGCCAGCAGTTTATCCTCGCCGCAAAAACTGTTTTTT.